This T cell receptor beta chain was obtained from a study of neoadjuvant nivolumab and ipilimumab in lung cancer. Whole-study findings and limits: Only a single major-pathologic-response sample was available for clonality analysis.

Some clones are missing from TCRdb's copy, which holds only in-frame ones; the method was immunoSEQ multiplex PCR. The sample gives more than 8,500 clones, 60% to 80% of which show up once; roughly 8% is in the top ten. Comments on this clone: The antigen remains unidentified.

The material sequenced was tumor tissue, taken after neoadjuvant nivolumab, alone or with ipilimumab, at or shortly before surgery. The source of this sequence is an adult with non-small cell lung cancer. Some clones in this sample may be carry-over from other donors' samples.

The CDR3 sequence: CASMRGTGNTGELFF. Here the CDR3 DNA reads TGTGCCAGCATGCGGGGGACAGGGAACACCGGGGAGCTGTTTTTT. This chain connects TRBV6-5 to TRBJ2-2; perhaps TRBD1 as D (8 bases). From germline, CDR1 is MNHEY and CDR2 SVGAGI. The CDR3 consists of 15 residues. The germline V and J ends were trimmed by 7 bases and 1 base, with 13 bases remaining between them.